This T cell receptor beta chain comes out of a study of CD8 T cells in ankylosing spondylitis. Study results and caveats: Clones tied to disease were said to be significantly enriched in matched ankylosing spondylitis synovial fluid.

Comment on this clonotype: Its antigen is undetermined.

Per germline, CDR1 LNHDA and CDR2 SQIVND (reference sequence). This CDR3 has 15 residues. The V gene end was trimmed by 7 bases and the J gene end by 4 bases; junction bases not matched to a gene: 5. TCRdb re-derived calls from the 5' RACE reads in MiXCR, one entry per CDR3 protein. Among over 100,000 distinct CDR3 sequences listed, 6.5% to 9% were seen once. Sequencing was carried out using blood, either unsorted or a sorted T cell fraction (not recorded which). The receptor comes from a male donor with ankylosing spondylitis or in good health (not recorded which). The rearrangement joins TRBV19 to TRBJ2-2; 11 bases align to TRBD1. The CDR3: CASTRGQGGTGELFF. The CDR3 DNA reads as TGTGCCAGTACCCGGGGACAGGGGGGCACCGGGGAGCTGTTTTTT.